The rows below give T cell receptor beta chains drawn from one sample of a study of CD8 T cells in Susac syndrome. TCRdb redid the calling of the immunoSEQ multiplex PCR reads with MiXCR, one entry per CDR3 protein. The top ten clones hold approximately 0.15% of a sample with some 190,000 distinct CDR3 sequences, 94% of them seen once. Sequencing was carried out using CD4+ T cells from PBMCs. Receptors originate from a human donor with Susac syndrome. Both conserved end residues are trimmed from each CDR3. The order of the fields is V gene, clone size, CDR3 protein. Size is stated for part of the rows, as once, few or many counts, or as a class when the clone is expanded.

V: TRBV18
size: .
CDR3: ASSPPGDRGPDTQY

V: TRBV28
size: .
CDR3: ASSSGLRGATDTQY

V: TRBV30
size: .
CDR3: AWRIGTPGGNQPQH

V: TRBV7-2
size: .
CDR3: ASTLGGGGGTDTQY

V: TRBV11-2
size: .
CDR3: ASSQWGQIEETQY

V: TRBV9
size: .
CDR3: ASSAGQGLWELF

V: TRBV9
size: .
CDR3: ASSRRQGDTEAF

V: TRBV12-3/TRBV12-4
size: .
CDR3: ASSLLRDRAF

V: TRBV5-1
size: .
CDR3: ASSLGDLKNIQY

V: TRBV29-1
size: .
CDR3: SVVTRNGTDTQY

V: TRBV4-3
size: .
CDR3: ASSPTTSGDSSYNEQF

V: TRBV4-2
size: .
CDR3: ASSRPTELNTEAF

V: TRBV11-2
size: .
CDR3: ASSLDSETVYGYT

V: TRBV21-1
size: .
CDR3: ASSKDLQGLGIMIQPQH

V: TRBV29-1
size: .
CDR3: SFSRDSPEAF

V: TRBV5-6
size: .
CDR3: ASSKPETGAYNEQF

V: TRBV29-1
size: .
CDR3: SVLRDVGYT

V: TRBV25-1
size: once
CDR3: ASSGATGLNTEAF

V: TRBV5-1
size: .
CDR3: ASSLTGTPEETQY

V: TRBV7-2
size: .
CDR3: ASSLGPSGGQETQY

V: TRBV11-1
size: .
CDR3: ASSLRTYEQY

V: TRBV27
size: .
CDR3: ASSGSTFSNQPQH

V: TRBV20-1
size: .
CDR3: SAHPSGSTDTQY

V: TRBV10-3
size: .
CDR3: ATNQGSYEQY